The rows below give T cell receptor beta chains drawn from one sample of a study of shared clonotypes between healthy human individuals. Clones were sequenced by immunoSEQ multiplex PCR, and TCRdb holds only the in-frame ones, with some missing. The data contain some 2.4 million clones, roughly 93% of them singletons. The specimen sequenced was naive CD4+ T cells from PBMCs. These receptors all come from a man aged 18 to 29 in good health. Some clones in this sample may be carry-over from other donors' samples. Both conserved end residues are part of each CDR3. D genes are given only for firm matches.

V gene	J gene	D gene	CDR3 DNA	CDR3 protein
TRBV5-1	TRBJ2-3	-	TGCGCCAGCAGCTTTGATTCTAGCTCCGCGGCTGTGAGTACGCAGTATTTT	CASSFDSSSAAVSTQYF
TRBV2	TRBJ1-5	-	TGTGCCAGCAGTGTAGAGGGGAATCAGCCCCAGCATTTT	CASSVEGNQPQHF
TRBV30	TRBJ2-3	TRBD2	TGTGCCTGGTCCTATAGCGGGAGCACAGATACGCAGTATTTT	CAWSYSGSTDTQYF
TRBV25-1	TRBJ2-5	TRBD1	TGTGCCAGCAGTGACGCCCAAGGGGGACAGAAAAAAGAGACCCAGTACTTC	CASSDAQGGQKKETQYF
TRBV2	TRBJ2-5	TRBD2	TGTGCCAGCAGTTTCGGACTAGCGGGCCCCCAAGAGACCCAGTACTTC	CASSFGLAGPQETQYF
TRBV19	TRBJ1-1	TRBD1	TGTGCCAGTATCCCGGGACAGTTGAACACTGAAGCTTTCTTT	CASIPGQLNTEAFF
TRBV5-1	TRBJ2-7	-	TGCGCCAGCAGCTTGGCCGGGGTGGCTAGGTACTTC	CASSLAGVARYF
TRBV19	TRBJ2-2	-	TGTGCCAGTACCGGCCGACTAGCGAACACCGGGGAGCTGTTTTTT	CASTGRLANTGELFF
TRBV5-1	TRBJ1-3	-	TGCGCCAGCAGCGACTTGACGGGAAACACCATATATTTT	CASSDLTGNTIYF
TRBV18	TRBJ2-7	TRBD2	TGTGCCAGCTCACTAGATCTAGCGGGCATTTCCTACGAGCAGTACTTC	CASSLDLAGISYEQYF
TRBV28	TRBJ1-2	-	TGTGCCAGCAGTTTATCAGTCGGCCGGGTGGATGGCTACACCTTC	CASSLSVGRVDGYTF
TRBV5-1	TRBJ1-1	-	TGCGCCAGCAGCGACGGGTATGAGAACACTGAAGCTTTCTTT	CASSDGYENTEAFF
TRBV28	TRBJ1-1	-	TGTGCCAGCAGGCCCCTGAACACTGAAGCTTTCTTT	CASRPLNTEAFF
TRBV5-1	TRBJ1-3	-	TGCGCCAGCAGCTTGGGGGCTAGCTCTGGAAACACCATATATTTT	CASSLGASSGNTIYF